Listed below are T cell receptor beta chains from one sample, sequenced in a study of OX40 agonist ivuxolimab in advanced cancers. Measured with immunoSEQ multiplex PCR; TCRdb has only the in-frame clones, and not every one. Among over 20,000 clones, roughly 80% were seen once, and the ten largest hold around a third. The specimen was CD4+ or CD8+ T cells sorted from blood, collected in a trial of the OX40 agonist ivuxolimab. The receptors here all came from an adult with an advanced solid tumor such as melanoma, head and neck, liver or kidney cancer. CDR3s include the opening cysteine and the closing phenylalanine or tryptophan. A D gene is named only where the DNA matches it firmly. Clone size, where shown, is once, few, many, or a class for clones that have expanded.

J,size,D,V,CDR3,DNA
TRBJ2-7,NA,NA,TRBV2,CASSPLYGSDEQYF,TGTGCCAGCAGCCCGTTGTATGGCTCCGACGAGCAGTACTTC
TRBJ1-2,NA,NA,TRBV5-1,CASSLVTGWGYTF,TGCGCCAGCAGCTTGGTGACGGGGTGGGGCTACACCTTC
TRBJ2-5,once,TRBD2,TRBV4-1,CASSLYPAGGRETQYF,TGCGCCAGCAGCCTCTACCCGGCGGGGGGGCGCGAGACCCAGTACTTC
TRBJ1-1,NA,NA,TRBV9,CASSVAKGATEAFF,TGTGCCAGCAGCGTAGCTAAAGGAGCCACTGAAGCTTTCTTT
TRBJ1-1,NA,NA,TRBV7-9,CASSVVQGSTEAFF,TGTGCCAGCAGCGTAGTTCAGGGTTCCACTGAAGCTTTCTTT
TRBJ2-7,NA,NA,TRBV6-5,CASSSSGFHEQYF,TGTGCCAGCAGTTCCTCAGGGTTCCACGAGCAGTACTTC
TRBJ1-2,NA,TRBD1,TRBV4-2,CASSHGSGDRGDGYTF,TGTGCCAGCAGCCACGGCTCCGGGGACAGGGGGGATGGCTACACCTTC
TRBJ2-1,NA,TRBD2,TRBV28,CASSFGREGRNEQFF,TGTGCCAGCAGTTTTGGACGGGAGGGCCGTAATGAGCAGTTCTTC
TRBJ2-1,NA,TRBD2,TRBV7-9,CASSLRERQLYEQFF,TGTGCCAGCAGCTTGCGGGAGCGGCAATTATATGAGCAGTTCTTC
TRBJ1-6,NA,TRBD1,TRBV28,CASTDRGAYNSPLHF,TGTGCCAGTACGGACAGGGGCGCCTATAATTCACCCCTCCACTTT
TRBJ2-3,NA,TRBD2,TRBV7-6,CASSLGTSGTGADTQYF,TGTGCCAGCAGCCTAGGGACTAGCGGGACGGGCGCAGATACGCAGTATTTT
TRBJ2-7,NA,NA,TRBV7-9,CASSLAIGHGNYEQYF,TGTGCCAGCAGCTTAGCGATCGGGCACGGAAACTACGAGCAGTACTTC
TRBJ2-7,once,NA,TRBV5-4,CASSLEGLGYEQYF,TGTGCCAGCAGCTTGGAGGGGCTGGGGTACGAGCAGTACTTC
TRBJ1-2,NA,NA,TRBV29-1,CSVEVPDSLNYGYTF,TGCAGCGTTGAAGTCCCGGACAGCCTTAACTATGGCTACACCTTC
TRBJ1-1,once,TRBD1,TRBV5-6,CASSLGGQGFTEAFF,TGTGCCAGCAGCTTGGGGGGACAGGGGTTCACTGAAGCTTTCTTT
TRBJ1-5,NA,NA,TRBV6-5,CASSPRSFQPQHF,TGTGCCAGCAGTCCACGTAGTTTTCAGCCCCAGCATTTT